The present TCR beta chain was sequenced within a study of T cell responses to AZD1222 COVID-19 vaccine. The overall study: Some second doses came at about 4 weeks and others at about 12 weeks; these were pooled.

Comment on this clone: Its antigen is still unknown.

Regarding the study as a whole: There were mostly white British donors and more females than males, and clonal diversity was possibly underestimated. Breadth and depth of Spike-specific TCRs rose after two AZD1222 doses.

Assay used: immunoSEQ multiplex PCR; TCRdb lists only in-frame clones, some missing. The sample has approximately 74,000 clones, 86% seen once; the top ten hold under 3%. This receptor was identified in an adult in good health. Sample: peripheral blood, taken on day 0 of AZD1222 vaccination.

The CDR3 loop reads CASSGSEGPTDTQYF. The DNA for the CDR3 is TGTGCCAGCAGCGGTAGCGAGGGCCCCACAGATACGCAGTATTTT. The chain links TRBV7-9 to TRBJ2-3; the D gene is possibly TRBD2 (5 bases). The CDR3 totals 15 residues. Trimming left V 5 bases short and J 2 bases short, with 14 bases between. Germline V gives CDR1 SEHNR, CDR2 FQNEAQ (reference sequence).